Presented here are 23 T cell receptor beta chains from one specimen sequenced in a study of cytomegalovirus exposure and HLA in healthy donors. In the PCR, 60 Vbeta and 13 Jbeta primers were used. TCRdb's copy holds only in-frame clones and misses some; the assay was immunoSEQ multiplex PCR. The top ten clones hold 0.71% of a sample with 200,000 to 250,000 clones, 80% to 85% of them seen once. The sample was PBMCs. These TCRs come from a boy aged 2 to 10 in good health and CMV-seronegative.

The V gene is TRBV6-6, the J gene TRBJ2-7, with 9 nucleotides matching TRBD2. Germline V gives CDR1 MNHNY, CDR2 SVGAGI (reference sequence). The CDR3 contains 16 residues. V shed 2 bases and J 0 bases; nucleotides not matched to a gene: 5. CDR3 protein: CASSYDSGSPSYEQYF. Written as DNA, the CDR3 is TGTGCCAGCAGTTACGATAGCGGGAGTCCCTCCTACGAGCAGTACTTC.

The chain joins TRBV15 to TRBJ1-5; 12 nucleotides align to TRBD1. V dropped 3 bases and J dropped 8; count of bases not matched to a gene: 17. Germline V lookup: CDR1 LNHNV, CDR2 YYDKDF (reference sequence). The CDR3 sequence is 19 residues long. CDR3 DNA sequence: TGTGCCACCAGCAGTTCCCTTCCGGGACAGGGGGCGCGGAGGGAGCCCCAGCATTTT. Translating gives CATSSSLPGQGARREPQHF.

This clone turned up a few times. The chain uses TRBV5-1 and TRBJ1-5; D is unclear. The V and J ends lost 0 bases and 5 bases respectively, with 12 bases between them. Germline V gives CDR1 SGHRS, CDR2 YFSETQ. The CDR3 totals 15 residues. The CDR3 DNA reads TGCGCCAGCAGCTTGGGACCGGGAATGGATCAGCCCCAGCATTTT. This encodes CASSLGPGMDQPQHF.

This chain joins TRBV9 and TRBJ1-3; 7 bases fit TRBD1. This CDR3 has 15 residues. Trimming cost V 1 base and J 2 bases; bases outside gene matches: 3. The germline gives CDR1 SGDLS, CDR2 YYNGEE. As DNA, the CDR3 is TGTGCCAGCAGCGTATCAGGGGGTACTGGAAACACCATATATTTT. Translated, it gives CASSVSGGTGNTIYF.

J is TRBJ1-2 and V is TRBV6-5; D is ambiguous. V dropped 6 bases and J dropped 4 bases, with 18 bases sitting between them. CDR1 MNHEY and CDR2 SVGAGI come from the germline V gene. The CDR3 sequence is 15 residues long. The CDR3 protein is CASRPYRDTSYGYTF. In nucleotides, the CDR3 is TGTGCCAGCAGACCCTATCGTGACACATCCTATGGCTACACCTTC.

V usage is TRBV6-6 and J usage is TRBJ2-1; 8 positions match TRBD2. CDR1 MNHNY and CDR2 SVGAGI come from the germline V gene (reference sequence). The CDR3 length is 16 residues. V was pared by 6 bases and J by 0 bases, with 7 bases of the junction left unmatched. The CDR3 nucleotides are TGTGCCAGCAGCCCGGCGGGAGGTTTCTCCTACAATGAGCAGTTCTTC. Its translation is CASSPAGGFSYNEQFF.

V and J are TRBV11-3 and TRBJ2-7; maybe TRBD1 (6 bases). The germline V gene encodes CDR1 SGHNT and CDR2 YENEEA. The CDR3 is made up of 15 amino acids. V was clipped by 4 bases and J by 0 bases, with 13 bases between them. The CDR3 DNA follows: TGTGCCAGCAGCTCCGTCCGGGACAACTCCTACGAGCAGTACTTC. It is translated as CASSSVRDNSYEQYF.

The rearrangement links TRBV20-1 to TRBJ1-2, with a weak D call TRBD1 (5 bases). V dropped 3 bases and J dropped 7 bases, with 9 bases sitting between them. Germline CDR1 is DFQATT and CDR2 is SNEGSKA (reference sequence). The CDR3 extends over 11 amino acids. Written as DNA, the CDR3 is TGCAGTGCTAGTCCAGGGCGTGGCTACACCTTC. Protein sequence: CSASPGRGYTF.

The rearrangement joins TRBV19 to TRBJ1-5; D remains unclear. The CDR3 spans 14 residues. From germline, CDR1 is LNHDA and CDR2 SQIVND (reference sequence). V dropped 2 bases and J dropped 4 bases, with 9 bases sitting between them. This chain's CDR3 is CASSISIRNQPQHF. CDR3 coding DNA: TGTGCCAGTAGTATATCTATCAGGAATCAGCCCCAGCATTTT.

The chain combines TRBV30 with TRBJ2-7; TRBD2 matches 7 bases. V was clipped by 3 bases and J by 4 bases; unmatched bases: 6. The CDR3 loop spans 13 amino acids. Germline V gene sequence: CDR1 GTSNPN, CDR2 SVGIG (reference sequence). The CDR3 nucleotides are TGTGCCTGGAGCTTCGGTAGCGGGTACGAGCAGTACTTC. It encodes CAWSFGSGYEQYF. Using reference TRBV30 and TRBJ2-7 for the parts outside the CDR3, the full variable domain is SQTIHQWPATLVQPVGSPLSLECTVEGTSNPNLYWYRQAAGRGLQLLFYSVGIGQISSEVPQNLSASRPQDRQFILSSKKLLLSDSGFYLCAWSFGSGYEQYFGPGTRLTVT.

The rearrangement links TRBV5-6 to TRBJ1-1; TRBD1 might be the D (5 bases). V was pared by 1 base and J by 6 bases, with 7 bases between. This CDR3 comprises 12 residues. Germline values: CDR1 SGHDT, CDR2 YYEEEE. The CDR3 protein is CASSLLTAEAFF. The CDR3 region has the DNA TGTGCCAGCAGCTTGTTGACAGCTGAAGCTTTCTTT.

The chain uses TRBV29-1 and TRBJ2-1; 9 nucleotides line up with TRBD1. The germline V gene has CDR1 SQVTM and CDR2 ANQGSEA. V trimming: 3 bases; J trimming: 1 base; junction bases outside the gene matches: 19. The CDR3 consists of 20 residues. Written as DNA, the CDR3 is TGCAGCGTTGAGGACACCACGGGACAGGGTACTGACCTATCCTACAATGAGCAGTTCTTC. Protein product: CSVEDTTGQGTDLSYNEQFF.

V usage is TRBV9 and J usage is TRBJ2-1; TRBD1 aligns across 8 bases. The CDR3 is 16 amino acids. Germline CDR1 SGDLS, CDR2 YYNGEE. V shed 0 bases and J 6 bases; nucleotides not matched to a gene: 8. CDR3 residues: CASSVGDRRIGNEQFF. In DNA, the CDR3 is TGTGCCAGCAGCGTAGGGGACAGGAGGATCGGCAATGAGCAGTTCTTC. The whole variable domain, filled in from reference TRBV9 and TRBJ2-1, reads DSGVTQTPKHLITATGQRVTLRCSPRSGDLSVYWYQQSLDQGLQFLIQYYNGEERAKGNILERFSAQQFPDLHSELNLSSLELGDSALYFCASSVGDRRIGNEQFFGPGTRLTVL.

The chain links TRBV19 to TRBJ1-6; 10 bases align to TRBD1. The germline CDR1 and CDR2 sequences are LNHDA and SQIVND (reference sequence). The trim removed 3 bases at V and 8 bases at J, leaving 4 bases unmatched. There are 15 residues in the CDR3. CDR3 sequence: CASSMGQGFYSPLHF. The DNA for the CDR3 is TGTGCCAGTAGTATGGGACAGGGGTTTTATTCACCCCTCCACTTT.

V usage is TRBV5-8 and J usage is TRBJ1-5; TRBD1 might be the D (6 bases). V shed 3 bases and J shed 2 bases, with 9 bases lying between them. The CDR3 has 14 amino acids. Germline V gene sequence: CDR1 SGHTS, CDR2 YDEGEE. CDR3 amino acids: CASSWGGRNQPQHF. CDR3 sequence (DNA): TGTGCCAGCAGCTGGGGGGGGCGCAATCAGCCCCAGCATTTT.

CDR3 DNA sequence: TGTGCCTCCATGGTAGTTAATGAGCAGTTCTTC. It encodes CASMVVNEQFF. This chain joins TRBV2 and TRBJ2-1; D is undetermined. CDR3 length: 11 amino acids. V was cut by 11 bases and J by 7 bases, with 12 bases left in between. The germline gives CDR1 SNHLY, CDR2 FYNNEI.

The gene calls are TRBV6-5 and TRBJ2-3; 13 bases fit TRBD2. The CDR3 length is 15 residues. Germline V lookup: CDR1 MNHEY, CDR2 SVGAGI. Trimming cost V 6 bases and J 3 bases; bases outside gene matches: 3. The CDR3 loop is CASRRLAGGTDTQYF. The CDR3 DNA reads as TGTGCCAGCAGGCGACTAGCGGGAGGTACAGATACGCAGTATTTT.

As DNA, the CDR3 is TGTGCCAGCAGTGCGTCTTACAGGGTGAACACTGAAGCTTTCTTT. Its translation is CASSASYRVNTEAFF. This chain joins TRBV2 and TRBJ1-1; D possibly corresponds to TRBD1 (6 bases). The CDR3 spans 15 residues. Trimming left V 4 bases short and J 0 bases short, with 12 bases between. Germline V gene lookup returns CDR1 SNHLY and CDR2 FYNNEI.

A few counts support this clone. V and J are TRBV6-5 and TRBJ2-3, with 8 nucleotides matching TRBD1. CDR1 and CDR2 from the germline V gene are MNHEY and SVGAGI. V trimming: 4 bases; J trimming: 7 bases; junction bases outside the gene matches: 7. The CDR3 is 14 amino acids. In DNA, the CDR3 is TGTGCCAGCAGTTCCACAGGGGGTGTTAATACGCAGTATTTT. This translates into CASSSTGGVNTQYF.

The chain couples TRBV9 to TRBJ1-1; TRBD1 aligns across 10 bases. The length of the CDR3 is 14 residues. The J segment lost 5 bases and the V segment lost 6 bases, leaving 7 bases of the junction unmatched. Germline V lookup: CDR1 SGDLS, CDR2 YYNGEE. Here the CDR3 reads CASTIGTGVTEAFF. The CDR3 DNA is TGTGCCAGCACCATCGGGACAGGGGTTACTGAAGCTTTCTTT.

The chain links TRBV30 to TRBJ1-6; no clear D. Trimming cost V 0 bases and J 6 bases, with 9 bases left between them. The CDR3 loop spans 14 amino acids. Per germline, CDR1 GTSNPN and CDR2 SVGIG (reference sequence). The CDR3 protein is CAWSVRRANSPLHF. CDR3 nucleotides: TGTGCCTGGAGTGTTCGAAGAGCTAATTCACCCCTCCACTTT.

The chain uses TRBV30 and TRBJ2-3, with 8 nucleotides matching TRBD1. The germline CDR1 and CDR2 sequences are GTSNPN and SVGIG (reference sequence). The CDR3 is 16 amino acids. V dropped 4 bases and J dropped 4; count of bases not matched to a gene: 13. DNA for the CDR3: TGTGCCTGGACCCGGGGGTCGGGACAGGCCGCAGATACGCAGTATTTT. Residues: CAWTRGSGQAADTQYF.

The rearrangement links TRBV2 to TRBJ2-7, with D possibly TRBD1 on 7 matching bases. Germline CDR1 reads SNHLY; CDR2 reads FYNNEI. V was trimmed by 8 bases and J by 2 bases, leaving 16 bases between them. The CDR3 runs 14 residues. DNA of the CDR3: TGTGCCAGCGACCCCTCAGGGGGGCCCTACGAGCAGTACTTC. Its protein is CASDPSGGPYEQYF.